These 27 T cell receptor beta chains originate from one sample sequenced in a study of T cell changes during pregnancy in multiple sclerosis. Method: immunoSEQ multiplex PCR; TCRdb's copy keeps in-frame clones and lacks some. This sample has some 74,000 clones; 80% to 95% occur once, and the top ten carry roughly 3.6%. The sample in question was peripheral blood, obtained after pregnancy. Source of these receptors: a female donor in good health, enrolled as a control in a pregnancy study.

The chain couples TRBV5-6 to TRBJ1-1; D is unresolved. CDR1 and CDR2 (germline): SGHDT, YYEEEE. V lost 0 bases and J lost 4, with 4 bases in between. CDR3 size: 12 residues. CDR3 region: CASSLVSTEAFF. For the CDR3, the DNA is TGTGCCAGCAGCTTGGTGAGCACTGAAGCTTTCTTT.

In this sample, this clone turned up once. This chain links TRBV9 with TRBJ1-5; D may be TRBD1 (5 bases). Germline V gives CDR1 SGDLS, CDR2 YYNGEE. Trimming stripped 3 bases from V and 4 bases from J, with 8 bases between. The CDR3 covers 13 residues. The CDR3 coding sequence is TGTGCCAGCAGCGCAGGGTTGAATCAGCCCCAGCATTTT. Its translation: CASSAGLNQPQHF. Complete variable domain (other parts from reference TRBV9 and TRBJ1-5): DSGVTQTPKHLITATGQRVTLRCSPRSGDLSVYWYQQSLDQGLQFLIQYYNGEERAKGNILERFSAQQFPDLHSELNLSSLELGDSALYFCASSAGLNQPQHFGDGTRLSIL.

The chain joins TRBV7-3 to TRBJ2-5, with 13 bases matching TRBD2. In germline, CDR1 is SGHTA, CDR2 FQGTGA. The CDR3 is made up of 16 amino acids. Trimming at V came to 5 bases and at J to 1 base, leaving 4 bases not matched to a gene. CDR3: CASSLGLAGVQETQYF. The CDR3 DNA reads TGTGCCAGCAGCCTAGGACTAGCGGGAGTCCAAGAGACCCAGTACTTC.

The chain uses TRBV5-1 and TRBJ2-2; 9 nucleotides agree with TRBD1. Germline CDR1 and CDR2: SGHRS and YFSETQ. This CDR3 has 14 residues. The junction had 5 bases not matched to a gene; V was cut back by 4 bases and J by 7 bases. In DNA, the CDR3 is TGCGCCAGCAGCCTAACAGGGGGCATCGGGGAGCTGTTTTTT. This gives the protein CASSLTGGIGELFF.

The CDR3 bases are TGTGCCAGCACCCCCTACGACAGCGGGGGGGCCGGGGAGCAGTTCTTC. This codes for CASTPYDSGGAGEQFF. The chain recombines TRBV16 with TRBJ2-1; 10 bases are shared with TRBD2. Germline V gives CDR1 KGHSY, CDR2 FQNENV. J was trimmed by 10 bases and V by 7 bases; bases with no gene match: 16. This CDR3 contains 16 residues. Filled out from reference TRBV16 and TRBJ2-1, the complete variable domain reads GEEVAQTPKHLVRGEGQKAKLYCAPIKGHSYVFWYQQVLKNEFKFLISFQNENVFDETGMPKERFSAKCLPNSPCSLEIQATKLEDSAVYFCASTPYDSGGAGEQFFGPGTRLTVL.

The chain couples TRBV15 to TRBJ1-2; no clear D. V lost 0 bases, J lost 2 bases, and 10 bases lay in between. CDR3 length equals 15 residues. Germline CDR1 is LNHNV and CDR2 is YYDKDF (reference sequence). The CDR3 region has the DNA TGTGCCACCAGCAGAGAAAAAGGAGGGAACTATGGCTACACCTTC. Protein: CATSREKGGNYGYTF.

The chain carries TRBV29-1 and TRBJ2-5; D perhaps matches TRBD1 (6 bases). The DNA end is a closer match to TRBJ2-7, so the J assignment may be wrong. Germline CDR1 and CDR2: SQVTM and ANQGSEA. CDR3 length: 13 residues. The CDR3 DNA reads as TGCAGCGTTGAAAACGTAATACAGGGCGAGCAGTACTTC. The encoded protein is CSVENVIQGEQYF.

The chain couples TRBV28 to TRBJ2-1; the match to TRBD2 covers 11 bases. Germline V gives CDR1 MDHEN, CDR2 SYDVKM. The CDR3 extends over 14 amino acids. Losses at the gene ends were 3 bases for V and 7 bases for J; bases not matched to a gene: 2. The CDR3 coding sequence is TGTGCCAGCAGTTTTAGCGGGAGGGGTAATGAGCAGTTCTTC. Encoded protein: CASSFSGRGNEQFF.

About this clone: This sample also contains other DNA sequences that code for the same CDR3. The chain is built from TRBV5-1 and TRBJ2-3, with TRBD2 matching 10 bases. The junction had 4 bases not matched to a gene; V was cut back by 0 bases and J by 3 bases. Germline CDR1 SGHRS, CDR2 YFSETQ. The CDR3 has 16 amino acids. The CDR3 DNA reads TGCGCCAGCAGCTTGGCTAGCGGGGGAGGGACAGATACGCAGTATTTT. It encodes CASSLASGGGTDTQYF.

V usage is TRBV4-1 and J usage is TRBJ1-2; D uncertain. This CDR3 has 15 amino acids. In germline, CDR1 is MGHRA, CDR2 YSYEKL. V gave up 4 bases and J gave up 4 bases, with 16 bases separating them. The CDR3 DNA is TGCGCCAGCAGCCCGGAGTTAGGTGCGGGCTATGGCTACACCTTC. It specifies CASSPELGAGYGYTF.

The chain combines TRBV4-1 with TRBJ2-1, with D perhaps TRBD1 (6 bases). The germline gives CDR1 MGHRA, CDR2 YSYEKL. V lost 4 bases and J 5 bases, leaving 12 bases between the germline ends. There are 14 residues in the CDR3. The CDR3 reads CASSLPTGDNEQFF. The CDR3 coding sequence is TGCGCCAGCAGCCTTCCGACAGGAGACAATGAGCAGTTCTTC.

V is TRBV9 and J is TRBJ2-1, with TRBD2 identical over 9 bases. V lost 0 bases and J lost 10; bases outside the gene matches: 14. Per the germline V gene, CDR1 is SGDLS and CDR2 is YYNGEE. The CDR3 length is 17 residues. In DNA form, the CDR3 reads TGTGCCAGCAGCGTAGCTACAGGGAGACTAGCGGCGACCGAGCAGTTCTTC. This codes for CASSVATGRLAATEQFF.

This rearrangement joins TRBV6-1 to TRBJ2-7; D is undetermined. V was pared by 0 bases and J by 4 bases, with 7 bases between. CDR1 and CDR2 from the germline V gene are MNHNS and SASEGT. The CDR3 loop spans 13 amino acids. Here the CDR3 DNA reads TGTGCCAGCAGTGAAGCGCTCGGGTACGAGCAGTACTTC. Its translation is CASSEALGYEQYF.

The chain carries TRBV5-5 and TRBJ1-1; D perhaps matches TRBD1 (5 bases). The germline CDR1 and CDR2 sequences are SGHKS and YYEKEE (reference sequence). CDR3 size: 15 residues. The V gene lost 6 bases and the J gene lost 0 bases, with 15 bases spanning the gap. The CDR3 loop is CASTDSWPVNTEAFF. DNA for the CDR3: TGTGCCAGCACAGACAGTTGGCCGGTGAACACTGAAGCTTTCTTT. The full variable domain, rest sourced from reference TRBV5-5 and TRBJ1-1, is DAGVTQSPTHLIKTRGQQVTLRCSPISGHKSVSWYQQVLGQGPQFIFQYYEKEERGRGNFPDRFSARQFPNYSSELNVNALLLGDSALYLCASTDSWPVNTEAFFGQGTRLTVV.

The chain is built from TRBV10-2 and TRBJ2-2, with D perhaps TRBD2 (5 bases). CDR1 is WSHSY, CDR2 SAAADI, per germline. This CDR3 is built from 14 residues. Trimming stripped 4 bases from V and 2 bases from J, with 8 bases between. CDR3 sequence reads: CASSGLINTGELFF. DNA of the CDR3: TGCGCCAGCAGTGGACTAATTAACACCGGGGAGCTGTTTTTT.

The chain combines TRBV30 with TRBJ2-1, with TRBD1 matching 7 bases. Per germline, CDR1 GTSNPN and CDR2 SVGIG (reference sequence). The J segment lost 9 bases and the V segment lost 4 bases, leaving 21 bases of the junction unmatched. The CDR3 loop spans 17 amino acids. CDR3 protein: CAWNSGEVSRGGSEQFF. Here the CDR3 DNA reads TGTGCCTGGAACTCGGGCGAGGTCAGCCGAGGGGGCAGTGAGCAGTTCTTC.

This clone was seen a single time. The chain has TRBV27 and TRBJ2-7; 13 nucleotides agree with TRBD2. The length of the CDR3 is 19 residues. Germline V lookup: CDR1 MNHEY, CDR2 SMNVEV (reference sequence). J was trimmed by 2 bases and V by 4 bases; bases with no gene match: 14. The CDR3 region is CASSSRLAGGAGRAYEQYF. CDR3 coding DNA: TGTGCCAGCAGTTCAAGACTAGCGGGAGGCGCCGGTCGGGCCTACGAGCAGTACTTC.

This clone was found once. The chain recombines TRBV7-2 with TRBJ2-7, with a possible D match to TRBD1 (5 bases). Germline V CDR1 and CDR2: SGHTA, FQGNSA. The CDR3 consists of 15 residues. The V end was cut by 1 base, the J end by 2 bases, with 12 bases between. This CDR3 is CASSLEGIRTYEQYF. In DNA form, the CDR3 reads TGTGCCAGCAGCTTAGAGGGGATAAGGACCTACGAGCAGTACTTC.

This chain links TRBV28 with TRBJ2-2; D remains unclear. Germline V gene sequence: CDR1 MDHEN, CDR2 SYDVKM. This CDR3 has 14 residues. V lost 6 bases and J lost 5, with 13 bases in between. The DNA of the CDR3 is TGTGCCAGCAGGTTCAGACTTATTACCGGGGAGCTGTTTTTT. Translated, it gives CASRFRLITGELFF. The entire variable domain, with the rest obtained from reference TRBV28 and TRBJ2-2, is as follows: DVKVTQSSRYLVKRTGEKVFLECVQDMDHENMFWYRQDPGLGLRLIYFSYDVKMKEKGDIPEGYSVSREKKERFSLILESASTNQTSMYLCASRFRLITGELFFGEGSRLTVL.

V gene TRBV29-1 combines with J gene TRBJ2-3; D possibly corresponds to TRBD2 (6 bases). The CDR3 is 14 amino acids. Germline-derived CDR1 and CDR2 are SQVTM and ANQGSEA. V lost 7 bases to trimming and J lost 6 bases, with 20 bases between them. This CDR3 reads CSAGTGELGDTQYF. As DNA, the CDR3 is TGCAGCGCTGGGACGGGGGAATTAGGGGATACGCAGTATTTT.

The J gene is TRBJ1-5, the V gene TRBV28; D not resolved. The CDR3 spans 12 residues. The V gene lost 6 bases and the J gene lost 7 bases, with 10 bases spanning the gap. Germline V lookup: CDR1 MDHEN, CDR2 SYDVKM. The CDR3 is CASRLASQPQHF. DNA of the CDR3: TGTGCCAGCAGGCTCGCGTCACAGCCCCAGCATTTT.

The CDR3 spells CASSSPRNTQYF. The CDR3 coding sequence is TGCGCCAGCAGCTCCCCGCGAAATACGCAGTATTTT. This chain uses TRBV5-1 with TRBJ2-3; D gene ambiguous. The CDR3 totals 12 residues. Trimming removed 3 bases from V and 7 bases from J, with 9 bases in between. Germline values: CDR1 SGHRS, CDR2 YFSETQ.

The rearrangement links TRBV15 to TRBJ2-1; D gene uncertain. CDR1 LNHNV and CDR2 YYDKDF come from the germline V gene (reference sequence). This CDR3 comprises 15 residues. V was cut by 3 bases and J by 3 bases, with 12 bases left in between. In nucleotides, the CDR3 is TGTGCCACCAGCAGGGCCCCAGGCAGCTACAATGAGCAGTTCTTC. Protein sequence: CATSRAPGSYNEQFF. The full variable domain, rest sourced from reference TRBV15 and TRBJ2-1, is DAMVIQNPRYQVTQFGKPVTLSCSQTLNHNVMYWYQQKSSQAPKLLFHYYDKDFNNEADTPDNFQSRRPNTSFCFLDIRSPGLGDTAMYLCATSRAPGSYNEQFFGPGTRLTVL.

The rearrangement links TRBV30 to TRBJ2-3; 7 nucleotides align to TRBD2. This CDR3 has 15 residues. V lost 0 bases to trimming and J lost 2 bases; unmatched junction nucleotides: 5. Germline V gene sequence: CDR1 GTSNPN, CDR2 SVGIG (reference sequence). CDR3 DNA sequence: TGTGCCTGGAGTGTACTGGGAGGGAACACAGATACGCAGTATTTT. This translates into CAWSVLGGNTDTQYF.

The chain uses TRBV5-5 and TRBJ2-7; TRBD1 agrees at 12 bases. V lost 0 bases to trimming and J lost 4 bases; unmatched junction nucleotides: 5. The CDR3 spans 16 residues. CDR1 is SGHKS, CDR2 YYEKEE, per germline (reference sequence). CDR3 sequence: CASSLAGQGAEYEQYF. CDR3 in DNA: TGTGCCAGCAGCTTGGCGGGACAGGGGGCTGAGTACGAGCAGTACTTC. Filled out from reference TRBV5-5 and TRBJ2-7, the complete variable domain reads DAGVTQSPTHLIKTRGQQVTLRCSPISGHKSVSWYQQVLGQGPQFIFQYYEKEERGRGNFPDRFSARQFPNYSSELNVNALLLGDSALYLCASSLAGQGAEYEQYFGPGTRLTVT.

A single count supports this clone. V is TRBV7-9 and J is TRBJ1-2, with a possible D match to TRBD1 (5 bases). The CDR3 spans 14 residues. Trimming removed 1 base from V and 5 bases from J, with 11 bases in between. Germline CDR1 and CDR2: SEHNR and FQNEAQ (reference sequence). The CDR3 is CASSLGGERYGYTF. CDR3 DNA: TGTGCCAGCAGCTTAGGGGGGGAGAGATATGGCTACACCTTC.

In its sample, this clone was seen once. The CDR3 is CASPFDNEQFF. The CDR3 DNA is TGTGCCAGCCCGTTCGACAATGAGCAGTTCTTC. This chain joins TRBV5-8 and TRBJ2-1; D call uncertain. Per germline, CDR1 SGHTS and CDR2 YDEGEE. The V end lost 7 bases, the J end lost 5 bases, and 7 bases lay between the germline ends. This CDR3 has 11 residues.